Listed below are T cell receptor beta chains from one sample, sequenced in a study of T cells in Graves' hyperthyroidism and ophthalmopathy. Using its own MiXCR run on the multiplex PCR reads, TCRdb lists one record per CDR3 protein. This sample has around 480,000 distinct CDR3 sequences; 14% occur once, and the top ten carry 15% to 20%. Specimen: blood. The receptors derive from a woman aged 18-30 years with Graves' hyperthyroidism. Both conserved end residues are part of each CDR3. D genes are given only for firm matches. For some rows the clone size is stated as once, few or many, or as a class when expanded; others skip it.

D: NA; size: many; V: TRBV3-1; J: TRBJ1-5; DNA: TGTGCCAGCAGCCGAGGGAACCAGGGGAGTCAGCCCCAGCATTTT; CDR3: CASSRGNQGSQPQHF
D: NA; size: NA; V: TRBV12-5; J: TRBJ2-1; DNA: TGTGCTAGTGGTTTGCCCTCCGGGACACACTCCTACAATGAGCAGTTCTTC; CDR3: CASGLPSGTHSYNEQFF
D: TRBD1; size: few; V: TRBV6-1; J: TRBJ2-5; DNA: TGTGCCAGCAGCAAGGACAGGGGACAGACCCAGTACTTC; CDR3: CASSKDRGQTQYF
D: TRBD2; size: once; V: TRBV11-2; J: TRBJ2-5; DNA: TGTGCCAGCAGCTTAGCCCCTCGCGGGAGGGCCCGGGGAGAGACCCAGTACTTC; CDR3: CASSLAPRGRARGETQYF
D: NA; size: NA; V: TRBV9; J: TRBJ2-1; DNA: TGTGCCAGCAGCGTAGAAGGAGTAGTCCATGAGCAGTTCTTC; CDR3: CASSVEGVVHEQFF
D: TRBD1; size: few; V: TRBV24-1; J: TRBJ1-1; DNA: TGTGCCACCAGTGATGGGACAGGGTTGGGGACTGAAGCTTTCTTT; CDR3: CATSDGTGLGTEAFF
D: TRBD2; size: many; V: TRBV11-1; J: TRBJ2-1; DNA: TGTGCCAGCAGCTATTTAGCGGGAGTGGGAAGCTCCTACAATGAGCAGTTCTTC; CDR3: CASSYLAGVGSSYNEQFF
D: TRBD1; size: NA; V: TRBV20-1; J: TRBJ2-7; DNA: TGCAGTGCTAGAGAGGAAGGGGGCCAAGGCACCTACGGGCAGTACTTC; CDR3: CSAREEGGQGTYGQYF
D: NA; size: NA; V: TRBV19; J: TRBJ1-3; DNA: TGTGCCAGTAGTCCAGGGGGAAACACCATATATTTT; CDR3: CASSPGGNTIYF
D: NA; size: few; V: TRBV9; J: TRBJ1-6; DNA: TGTGCCAGCAGCGGAGTCAGGCAGGATTCACCCCTCCACTTT; CDR3: CASSGVRQDSPLHF
D: NA; size: NA; V: TRBV7-6; J: TRBJ2-4; DNA: TGTGCCAGCAGCCCGGGGACGGTAGCCAAAAACATTCAGTACTTC; CDR3: CASSPGTVAKNIQYF
D: NA; size: NA; V: TRBV4-2; J: TRBJ1-1; DNA: TGTGCCAGCAGCCAAGCAGGGGTTGTGAACACTGAAGCTTTCTTT; CDR3: CASSQAGVVNTEAFF
D: NA; size: many; V: TRBV12-3/TRBV12-4; J: TRBJ2-6; DNA: TGTGCCAGCAGTTTAAGGGTAGGGGGAAGCTCTGGGGCCAACGTCCTGACTTTC; CDR3: CASSLRVGGSSGANVLTF
D: TRBD2; size: many; V: TRBV24-1; J: TRBJ2-1; DNA: TGTGCCACCAGTGATTCCATAGCGGGAGTCCCCCACAATGAGCAGTTCTTC; CDR3: CATSDSIAGVPHNEQFF
D: NA; size: NA; V: TRBV15; J: TRBJ1-5; DNA: TGTGCCACCAGCAGACCCGACAGCAGCAATCAGCCCCAGCATTTT; CDR3: CATSRPDSSNQPQHF
D: TRBD1; size: many; V: TRBV19; J: TRBJ1-1; DNA: TGTGCCAGTACCGAACAGGGGTCGGGAACTGAAGCTTTCTTT; CDR3: CASTEQGSGTEAFF
D: NA; size: few; V: TRBV27; J: TRBJ2-7; DNA: TGTGCCAGCAGAGGGCAGGCACCCTACGAGCAGTACTTC; CDR3: CASRGQAPYEQYF
D: TRBD2; size: few; V: TRBV7-2; J: TRBJ2-1; DNA: TGTGCCAGCAGCCTGGGACTACTCAACAATGAGCAGTTCTTC; CDR3: CASSLGLLNNEQFF
D: NA; size: many; V: TRBV30; J: TRBJ1-5; DNA: TGTGCCTGGAGTTTGGTGGGGCTTGGCGATCAGCCCCAGCATTTT; CDR3: CAWSLVGLGDQPQHF
D: NA; size: many; V: TRBV12-5; J: TRBJ1-4; DNA: TGTGCTAGTGGTCCTGGGACGGGGGGTTTGACTAATGAAAAACTGTTTTTT; CDR3: CASGPGTGGLTNEKLFF
D: TRBD2; size: NA; V: TRBV5-1; J: TRBJ2-5; DNA: TGCGCCAGCAGCCCCCCAAGCGGGAGGGCCGGGGAGACCCAGTACTTC; CDR3: CASSPPSGRAGETQYF
D: NA; size: NA; V: TRBV20-1; J: TRBJ1-2; DNA: TGCAGTGCTAGACGGTTGTGGGGAACCGACAGTGAGCTTGGCTACACCTTC; CDR3: CSARRLWGTDSELGYTF
D: NA; size: NA; V: TRBV29-1; J: TRBJ1-4; DNA: TGCAGCGTTGCTAGGGGGGAGGGTGAAAAACTGCTTTTT; CDR3: CSVARGEGEKLLF
D: NA; size: NA; V: TRBV30; J: TRBJ2-5; DNA: TGTGCCTGCCCCCTCCACGGGGGAGAGACCCAGTACTTC; CDR3: CACPLHGGETQYF
D: NA; size: many; V: TRBV24-1; J: TRBJ2-3; DNA: TGTGCCACCAGTGATTTGACAGGGATAGATACGCAGTATTTT; CDR3: CATSDLTGIDTQYF
D: NA; size: many; V: TRBV3-1; J: TRBJ1-2; DNA: TGTGCCAGCAGCCCTACCGTGGAGAACTATGGCTACACCTTC; CDR3: CASSPTVENYGYTF
D: NA; size: many; V: TRBV6-1; J: TRBJ2-1; DNA: TGTGCCAGCAGTTCCAGAAGCTCCTACAATGAGCAGTTCTTC; CDR3: CASSSRSSYNEQFF
D: NA; size: many; V: TRBV20-1; J: TRBJ2-1; DNA: TGCAGTGCTGCAAGAGCGGGCGTTTCCTACAATGAGCAGTTCTTC; CDR3: CSAARAGVSYNEQFF
D: NA; size: many; V: TRBV9; J: TRBJ2-2; DNA: TGTGCCAGCAGCGATAGAAACGGGGAGCTGTTTTTT; CDR3: CASSDRNGELFF
D: NA; size: NA; V: TRBV5-1; J: TRBJ2-2; DNA: TGCGCCAGCGAGGGGAGTGAAGGCGGGGAGCTGTTTTTT; CDR3: CASEGSEGGELFF
D: TRBD1; size: many; V: TRBV11-2; J: TRBJ2-1; DNA: TGTGCCAGCAGTAAGACCGGGACAGGGGACAATGAGCAGTTCTTC; CDR3: CASSKTGTGDNEQFF
D: NA; size: many; V: TRBV5-1; J: TRBJ2-3; DNA: TGCGCCAGCAGCTTACAGGTCGGCACAGATACGCAGTATTTT; CDR3: CASSLQVGTDTQYF
D: TRBD2; size: many; V: TRBV20-1; J: TRBJ2-1; DNA: TGCAGTGCTAGAGATTTGACTAGCGGGACCTACAATGAGCAGTTCTTC; CDR3: CSARDLTSGTYNEQFF
D: TRBD2; size: many; V: TRBV5-1; J: TRBJ2-1; DNA: TGCGCCAGCAGCCCAGGACTAGCGGGAGAAAGTGAGCAGTTCTTC; CDR3: CASSPGLAGESEQFF
D: TRBD2; size: many; V: TRBV30; J: TRBJ2-7; DNA: TGTGCCTGGATGGTTGGGAGGGCCTTAAACGAGCAGTACTTC; CDR3: CAWMVGRALNEQYF
D: TRBD1; size: many; V: TRBV12-3/TRBV12-4; J: TRBJ1-2; DNA: TGTGCCAGCAGTTCCGGACAGGGTATAGGGTATGGCTACACCTTC; CDR3: CASSSGQGIGYGYTF
D: NA; size: many; V: TRBV29-1; J: TRBJ2-5; DNA: TGCAGCGAAGACAGCGGTGGTTGGACCCAGTACTTC; CDR3: CSEDSGGWTQYF
D: NA; size: many; V: TRBV12-3/TRBV12-4; J: TRBJ1-1; DNA: TGTGCCAGCAGTTTATGGGGGGCCGCTGAAGCTTTCTTT; CDR3: CASSLWGAAEAFF
D: NA; size: NA; V: TRBV27; J: TRBJ2-7; DNA: TGTGCCAGCAGTTTATCGTTCGTAGGAGCCTACGAGCAGTACTTC; CDR3: CASSLSFVGAYEQYF
D: TRBD1; size: few; V: TRBV6-1; J: TRBJ1-5; DNA: TGTGCCAGCGAACAGGGGGCGAGTCAGCCCCAGCATTTT; CDR3: CASEQGASQPQHF
D: NA; size: many; V: TRBV11-2; J: TRBJ1-1; DNA: TGTGCCAGCAGCCGGACATCGAACACTGAAGCTTTCTTT; CDR3: CASSRTSNTEAFF
D: TRBD1; size: many; V: TRBV28; J: TRBJ1-2; DNA: TGTGCCAGCAGTATACCGGGACAGATTAACTATGGCTACACCTTC; CDR3: CASSIPGQINYGYTF
D: TRBD1; size: few; V: TRBV20-1; J: TRBJ1-6; DNA: TGCAGTGCTATCGGACAGGGCATTTTGAATTCACCCCTCCACTTT; CDR3: CSAIGQGILNSPLHF
D: TRBD1; size: NA; V: TRBV27; J: TRBJ2-1; DNA: TGTGCCAGCAGTCTAGGACAGGGGTTGTTCTTC; CDR3: CASSLGQGLFF
D: TRBD2; size: many; V: TRBV7-3; J: TRBJ2-1; DNA: TGTGCCAGCAGCTTACCGCTAGCGGGAGGGGGGGAGCAGTTCTTC; CDR3: CASSLPLAGGGEQFF
D: NA; size: NA; V: TRBV6-4; J: TRBJ2-7; DNA: TGTGCCAGCAGTGACAGGTCAGTGCAGTACTTC; CDR3: CASSDRSVQYF
D: TRBD2; size: NA; V: TRBV29-1; J: TRBJ2-7; DNA: TGCAGCGTTGAACCTCGACTAGCGGGGGTCTCCTACGAGCAGTACTTC; CDR3: CSVEPRLAGVSYEQYF
D: TRBD1; size: NA; V: TRBV5-1; J: TRBJ2-1; DNA: TGCGCCAGCAGCTTGAGTTACCCAGGGGGCGCTCAAAATGAGCAGTTCTTC; CDR3: CASSLSYPGGAQNEQFF
D: NA; size: many; V: TRBV24-1; J: TRBJ1-1; DNA: TGTGCCACCAGTGACTCTGACAGCGTGAACACTGAAGCTTTCTTT; CDR3: CATSDSDSVNTEAFF
D: NA; size: NA; V: TRBV5-1; J: TRBJ1-2; DNA: TGCGCCAGCAGCTTACGGGGGCACTATGGCTACACCTTC; CDR3: CASSLRGHYGYTF
D: TRBD1; size: many; V: TRBV7-8; J: TRBJ2-1; DNA: TGTGCCAGCAGCTACCCGGGGACAGGGTCCTACAATGAGCAGTTCTTC; CDR3: CASSYPGTGSYNEQFF
D: NA; size: many; V: TRBV19; J: TRBJ1-5; DNA: TGTGCCAGTACCTCAGGGTGGGGCAATCAGCCCCAGCATTTT; CDR3: CASTSGWGNQPQHF
D: TRBD2; size: NA; V: TRBV6-2/TRBV6-3; J: TRBJ2-1; DNA: TGTGCCAGCAGCCCACGCCGGGGGGTCAATGAGCAGTTCTTC; CDR3: CASSPRRGVNEQFF
D: TRBD2; size: few; V: TRBV3-1; J: TRBJ2-3; DNA: TGTGCCAGCACCCGGGAGGGTGGGATTACGCAGTATTTT; CDR3: CASTREGGITQYF
D: TRBD1; size: few; V: TRBV20-1; J: TRBJ1-2; DNA: TGCAGTGCATCGACCCTGGGGACAGGGAACTATGGCTACACCTTC; CDR3: CSASTLGTGNYGYTF
D: TRBD1; size: many; V: TRBV5-1; J: TRBJ2-7; DNA: TGCGCCAGCAGCTTGGAGGGACAGGGGGCCCACGAGCAGTACTTC; CDR3: CASSLEGQGAHEQYF
D: TRBD2; size: NA; V: TRBV20-1; J: TRBJ2-1; DNA: TGCAGTGCTAGAGATCAGCGGGGCGTTGAGCAGTTCTTC; CDR3: CSARDQRGVEQFF
D: TRBD1; size: NA; V: TRBV3-1; J: TRBJ2-1; DNA: TGTGCCAGCAGCCAAGGGGGACAGGGGGCGCGTGGCTACAATGAGCAGTTCTTC; CDR3: CASSQGGQGARGYNEQFF
D: TRBD1; size: NA; V: TRBV5-1; J: TRBJ2-1; DNA: TGCGCCAGCAGCTTGGAAGGACAGGGGATAGGTGAGCAGTTCTTC; CDR3: CASSLEGQGIGEQFF
D: NA; size: many; V: TRBV11-3; J: TRBJ2-1; DNA: TGTGCCAGCAGCGGCCGGCGGGGTGGGTCCTACAATGAGCAGTTCTTC; CDR3: CASSGRRGGSYNEQFF